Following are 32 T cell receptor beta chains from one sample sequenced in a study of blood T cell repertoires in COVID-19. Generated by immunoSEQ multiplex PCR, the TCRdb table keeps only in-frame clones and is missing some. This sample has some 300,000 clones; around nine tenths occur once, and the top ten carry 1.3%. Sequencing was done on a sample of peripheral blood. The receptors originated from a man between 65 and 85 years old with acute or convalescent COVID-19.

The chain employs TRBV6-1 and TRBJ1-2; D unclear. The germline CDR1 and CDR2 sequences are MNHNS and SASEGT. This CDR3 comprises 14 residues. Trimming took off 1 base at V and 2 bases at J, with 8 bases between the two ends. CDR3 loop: CASSEGGGNYGYTF. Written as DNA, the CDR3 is TGTGCCAGCAGTGAAGGAGGAGGGAACTATGGCTACACCTTC.

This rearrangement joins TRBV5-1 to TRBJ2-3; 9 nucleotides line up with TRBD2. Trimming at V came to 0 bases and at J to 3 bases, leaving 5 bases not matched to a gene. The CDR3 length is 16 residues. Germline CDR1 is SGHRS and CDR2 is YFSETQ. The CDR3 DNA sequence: TGCGCCAGCAGCTTGGCCGCGGGGGGGCCGACAGATACGCAGTATTTT. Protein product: CASSLAAGGPTDTQYF.

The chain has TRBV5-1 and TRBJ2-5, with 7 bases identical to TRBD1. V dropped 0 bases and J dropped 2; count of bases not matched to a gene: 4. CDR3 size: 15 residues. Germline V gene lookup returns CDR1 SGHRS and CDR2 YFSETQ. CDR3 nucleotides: TGCGCCAGCAGCTTGGCGGGGACAGTACAAGAGACCCAGTACTTC. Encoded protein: CASSLAGTVQETQYF.

The CDR3 reads CASSLVGGVNYGYTF. The CDR3 coding sequence is TGTGCCAGCAGCTTGGTAGGGGGCGTGAACTATGGCTACACCTTC. J is TRBJ1-2 and V is TRBV5-4, with 7 bases aligning to TRBD1. V was clipped by 0 bases and J by 2 bases; unmatched bases: 4. Germline values: CDR1 SGHNT, CDR2 YYREEE (reference sequence). CDR3 length equals 15 residues. Full variable domain (outside the CDR3, taken from reference TRBV5-4 and TRBJ1-2): ETGVTQSPTHLIKTRGQQVTLRCSSQSGHNTVSWYQQALGQGPQFIFQYYREEENGRGNFPPRFSGLQFPNYSSELNVNALELDDSALYLCASSLVGGVNYGYTFGSGTRLTVV.

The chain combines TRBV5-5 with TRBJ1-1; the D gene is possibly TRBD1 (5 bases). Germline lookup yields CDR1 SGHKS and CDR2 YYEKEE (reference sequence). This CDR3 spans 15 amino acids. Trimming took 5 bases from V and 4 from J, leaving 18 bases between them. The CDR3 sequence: CASSYVQGVGTEAFF. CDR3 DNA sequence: TGTGCCAGCAGTTACGTGCAGGGTGTAGGCACTGAAGCTTTCTTT.

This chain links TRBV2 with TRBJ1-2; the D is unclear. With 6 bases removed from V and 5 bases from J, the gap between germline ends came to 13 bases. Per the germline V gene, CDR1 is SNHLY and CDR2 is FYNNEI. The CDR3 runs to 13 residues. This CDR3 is CASRKDGVYGYTF. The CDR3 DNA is TGTGCCAGCAGGAAGGACGGGGTTTATGGCTACACCTTC. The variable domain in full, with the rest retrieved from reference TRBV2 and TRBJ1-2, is EPEVTQTPSHQVTQMGQEVILRCVPISNHLYFYWYRQILGQKVEFLVSFYNNEISEKSEIFDDQFSVERPDGSNFTLKIRSTKLEDSAMYFCASRKDGVYGYTFGSGTRLTVV.

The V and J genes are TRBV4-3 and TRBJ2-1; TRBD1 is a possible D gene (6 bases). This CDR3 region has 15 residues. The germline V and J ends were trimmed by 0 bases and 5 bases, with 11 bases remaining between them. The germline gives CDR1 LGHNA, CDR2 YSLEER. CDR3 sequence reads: CASSQDPGQHNEQFF. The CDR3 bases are TGCGCCAGCAGCCAAGACCCTGGACAGCACAATGAGCAGTTCTTC.

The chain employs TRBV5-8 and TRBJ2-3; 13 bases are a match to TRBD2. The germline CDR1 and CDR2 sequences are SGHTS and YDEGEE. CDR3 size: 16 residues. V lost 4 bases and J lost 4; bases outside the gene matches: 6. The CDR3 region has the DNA TGTGCCAGCAGCCTGGGACTAGCGGGGTATGCAGATACGCAGTATTTT. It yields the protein CASSLGLAGYADTQYF.

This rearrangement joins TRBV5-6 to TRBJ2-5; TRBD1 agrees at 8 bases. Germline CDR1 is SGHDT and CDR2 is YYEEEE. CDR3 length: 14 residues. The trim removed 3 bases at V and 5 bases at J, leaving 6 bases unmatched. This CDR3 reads CASSSRQGKETQYF. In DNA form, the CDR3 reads TGTGCCAGCAGCTCAAGACAGGGGAAGGAGACCCAGTACTTC.

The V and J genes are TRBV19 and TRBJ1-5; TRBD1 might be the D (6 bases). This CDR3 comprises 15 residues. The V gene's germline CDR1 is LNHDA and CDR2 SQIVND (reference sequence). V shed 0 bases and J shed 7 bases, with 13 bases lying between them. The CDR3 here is CASSIDVQGRQPQHF. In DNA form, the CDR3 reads TGTGCCAGTAGTATAGACGTACAGGGAAGGCAGCCCCAGCATTTT.

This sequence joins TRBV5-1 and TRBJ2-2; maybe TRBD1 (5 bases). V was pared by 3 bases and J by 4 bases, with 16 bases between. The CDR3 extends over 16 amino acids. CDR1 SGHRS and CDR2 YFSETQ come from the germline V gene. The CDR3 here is CASSSPARAVTGELFF. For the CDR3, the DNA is TGCGCCAGCAGCTCTCCGGCCAGGGCGGTCACCGGGGAGCTGTTTTTT.

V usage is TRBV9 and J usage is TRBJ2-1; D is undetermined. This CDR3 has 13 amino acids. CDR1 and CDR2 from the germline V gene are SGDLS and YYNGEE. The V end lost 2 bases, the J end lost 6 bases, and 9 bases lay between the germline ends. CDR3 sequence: CASSVTPGNEQFF. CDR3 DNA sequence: TGTGCCAGCAGCGTCACCCCCGGCAATGAGCAGTTCTTC.

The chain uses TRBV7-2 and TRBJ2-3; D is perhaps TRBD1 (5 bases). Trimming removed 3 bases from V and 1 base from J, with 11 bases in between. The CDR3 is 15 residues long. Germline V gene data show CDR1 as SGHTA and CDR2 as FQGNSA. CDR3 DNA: TGTGCCAGCAGCTTTGTATGGGGCGGCACAGATACGCAGTATTTT. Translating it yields CASSFVWGGTDTQYF.

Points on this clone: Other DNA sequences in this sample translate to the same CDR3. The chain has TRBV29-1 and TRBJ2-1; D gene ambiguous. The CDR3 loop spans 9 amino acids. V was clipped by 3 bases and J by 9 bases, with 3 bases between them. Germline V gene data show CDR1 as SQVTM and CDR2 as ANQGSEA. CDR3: CSVEREQFF. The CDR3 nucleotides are TGCAGCGTTGAGCGTGAGCAGTTCTTC.

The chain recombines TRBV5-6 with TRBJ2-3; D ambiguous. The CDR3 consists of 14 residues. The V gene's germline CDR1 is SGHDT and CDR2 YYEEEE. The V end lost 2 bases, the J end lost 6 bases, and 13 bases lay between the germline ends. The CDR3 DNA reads TGTGCCAGCAGCTTAAGGTTGCACGGGGATACGCAGTATTTT. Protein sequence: CASSLRLHGDTQYF.

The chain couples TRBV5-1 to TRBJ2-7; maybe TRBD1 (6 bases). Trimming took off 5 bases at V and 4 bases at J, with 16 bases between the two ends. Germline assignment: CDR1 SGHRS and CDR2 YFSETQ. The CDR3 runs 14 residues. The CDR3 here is CASSSGTGHYEQYF. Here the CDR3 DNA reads TGCGCCAGCAGTTCCGGAACAGGGCATTACGAGCAGTACTTC. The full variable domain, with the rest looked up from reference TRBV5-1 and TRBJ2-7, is KAGVTQTPRYLIKTRGQQVTLSCSPISGHRSVSWYQQTPGQGLQFLFEYFSETQRNKGNFPGRFSGRQFSNSRSEMNVSTLELGDSALYLCASSSGTGHYEQYFGPGTRLTVT.

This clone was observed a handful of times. CDR3 DNA: TGTGCCAGCAGCTTTCTGGAGACCCAGTACTTC. It yields the protein CASSFLETQYF. The rearrangement uses TRBV5-4 and TRBJ2-5; D unresolved. Germline V gives CDR1 SGHNT, CDR2 YYREEE (reference sequence). V shed 2 bases and J shed 5 bases, with 4 bases lying between them. The CDR3 totals 11 residues.

This CDR3 is CASSSGGGQAYYGYTF. The CDR3 coding sequence is TGCGCCAGCAGCTCGGGCGGGGGACAGGCGTACTATGGCTACACCTTC. The chain has TRBV5-1 and TRBJ1-2, with 8 bases fitting TRBD1. This CDR3 is built from 16 residues. CDR1 is SGHRS and CDR2 is YFSETQ in the germline V gene. With V trimmed by 3 bases and J by 3 bases, 10 bases remained unmatched. The full variable domain, completed using reference TRBV5-1 and TRBJ1-2, is KAGVTQTPRYLIKTRGQQVTLSCSPISGHRSVSWYQQTPGQGLQFLFEYFSETQRNKGNFPGRFSGRQFSNSRSEMNVSTLELGDSALYLCASSSGGGQAYYGYTFGSGTRLTVV.

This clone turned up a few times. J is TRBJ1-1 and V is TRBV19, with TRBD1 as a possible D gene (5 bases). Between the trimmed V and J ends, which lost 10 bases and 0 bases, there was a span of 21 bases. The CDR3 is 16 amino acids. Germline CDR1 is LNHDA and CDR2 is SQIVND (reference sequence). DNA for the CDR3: TGTGCCACCTTCCCTCGGGGACTCCCCATGAACACTGAAGCTTTCTTT. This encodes CATFPRGLPMNTEAFF.

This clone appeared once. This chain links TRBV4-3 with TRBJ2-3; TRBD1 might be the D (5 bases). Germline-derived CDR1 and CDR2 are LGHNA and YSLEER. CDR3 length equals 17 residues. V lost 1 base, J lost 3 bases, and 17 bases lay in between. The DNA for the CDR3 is TGCGCCAGCAGCCAAGGCCTACAGGAGATGGGGACAGATACGCAGTATTTT. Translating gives CASSQGLQEMGTDTQYF.

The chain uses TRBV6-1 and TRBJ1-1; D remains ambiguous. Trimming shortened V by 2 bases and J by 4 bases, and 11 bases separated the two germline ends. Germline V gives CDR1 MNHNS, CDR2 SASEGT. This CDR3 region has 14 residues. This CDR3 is CASSEQRVGTEAFF. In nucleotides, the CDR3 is TGTGCCAGCAGTGAACAGAGGGTTGGCACTGAAGCTTTCTTT.

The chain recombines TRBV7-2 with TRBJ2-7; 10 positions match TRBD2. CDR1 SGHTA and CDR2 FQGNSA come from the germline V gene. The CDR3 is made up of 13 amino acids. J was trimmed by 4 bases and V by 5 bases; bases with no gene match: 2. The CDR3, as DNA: TGTGCCAGCAGCGAGGGACTAGCGTACGAGCAGTACTTC. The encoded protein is CASSEGLAYEQYF.

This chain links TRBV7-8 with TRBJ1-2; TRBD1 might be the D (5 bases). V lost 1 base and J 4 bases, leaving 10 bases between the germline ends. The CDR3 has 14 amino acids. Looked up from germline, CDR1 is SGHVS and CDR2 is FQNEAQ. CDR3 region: CASSLEGQGYGYTF. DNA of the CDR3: TGTGCCAGCAGCTTAGAGGGGCAGGGCTATGGCTACACCTTC.

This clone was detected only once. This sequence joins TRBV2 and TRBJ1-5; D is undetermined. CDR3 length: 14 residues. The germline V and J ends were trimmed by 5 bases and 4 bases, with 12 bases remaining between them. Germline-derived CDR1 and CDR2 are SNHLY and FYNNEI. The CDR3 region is CASSQGTTNQPQHF. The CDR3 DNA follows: TGTGCCAGCAGTCAAGGAACTACTAATCAGCCCCAGCATTTT.

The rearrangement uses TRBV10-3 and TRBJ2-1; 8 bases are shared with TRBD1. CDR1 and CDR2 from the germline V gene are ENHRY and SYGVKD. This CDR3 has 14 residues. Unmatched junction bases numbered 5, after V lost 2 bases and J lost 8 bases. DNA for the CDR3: TGTGCCATCAGTGAGACAGGGGGTATCGATGAGCAGTTCTTC. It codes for CAISETGGIDEQFF.

The CDR3 DNA sequence: TGTGCCATCAGTGAGCTGGGACACGTGAACACTGAAGCTTTCTTT. This encodes CAISELGHVNTEAFF. The chain recombines TRBV10-3 with TRBJ1-1, with D possibly TRBD1 on 6 matching bases. The CDR3 totals 15 residues. Trimming removed 2 bases from V and 0 bases from J, with 10 bases in between. Germline V lookup: CDR1 ENHRY, CDR2 SYGVKD.

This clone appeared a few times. DNA for the CDR3: TGCACCAGCAGCCTTCGGGACAACTACAATGAGCAGTTCTTC. This translates into CTSSLRDNYNEQFF. The chain combines TRBV1 with TRBJ2-1; the DNA was not used to check the table's D call, TRBD1. TRBV1 is assigned pseudogene status. This CDR3 is 14 amino acids long.

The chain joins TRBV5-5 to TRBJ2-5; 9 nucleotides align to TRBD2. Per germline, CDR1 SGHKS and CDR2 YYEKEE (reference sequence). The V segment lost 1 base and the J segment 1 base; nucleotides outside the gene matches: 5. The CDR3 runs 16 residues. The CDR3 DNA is TGTGCCAGCAGCTTGTCGGCTAGCGGGGTCCAAGAGACCCAGTACTTC. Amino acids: CASSLSASGVQETQYF.

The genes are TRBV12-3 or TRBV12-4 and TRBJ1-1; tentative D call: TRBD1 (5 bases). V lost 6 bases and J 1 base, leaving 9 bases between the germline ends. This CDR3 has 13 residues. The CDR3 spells CASRKGQNTEAFF. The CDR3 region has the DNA TGTGCCAGCAGAAAAGGACAGAACACTGAAGCTTTCTTT.

CDR3 sequence (DNA): TGTGCCGTATCGAGTACAGGGGGAGTCTATGGCTACACCTTC. Its protein is CAVSSTGGVYGYTF. The chain links TRBV19 to TRBJ1-2; 8 bases are shared with TRBD1. The CDR3 totals 14 residues. Looked up from germline, CDR1 is LNHDA and CDR2 is SQIVND (reference sequence). The trim removed 11 bases at V and 4 bases at J, leaving 12 bases unmatched.

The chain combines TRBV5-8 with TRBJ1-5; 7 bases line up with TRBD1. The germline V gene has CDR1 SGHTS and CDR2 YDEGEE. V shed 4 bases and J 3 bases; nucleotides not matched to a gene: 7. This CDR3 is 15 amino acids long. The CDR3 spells CASSGDRVYNQPQHF. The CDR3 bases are TGTGCCAGCAGCGGTGACAGGGTTTACAATCAGCCCCAGCATTTT.

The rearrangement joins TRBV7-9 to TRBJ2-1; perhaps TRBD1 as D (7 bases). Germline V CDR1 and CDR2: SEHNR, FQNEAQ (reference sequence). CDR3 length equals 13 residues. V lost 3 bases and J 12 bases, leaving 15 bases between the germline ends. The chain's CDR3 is CASSFDRDSAQFF. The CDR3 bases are TGTGCCAGCAGCTTCGACAGGGACTCGGCGCAGTTCTTC. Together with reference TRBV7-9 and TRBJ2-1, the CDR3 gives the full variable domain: DTGVSQNPRHKITKRGQNVTFRCDPISEHNRLYWYRQTLGQGPEFLTYFQNEAQLEKSRLLSDRFSAERPKGSFSTLEIQRTEQGDSAMYLCASSFDRDSAQFFGPGTRLTVL.